These 20 T cell receptor beta chains originate from one sample sequenced in a study of T-cell memory formation after mild COVID-19. TCRdb reprocessed the 5' RACE reads via MiXCR and lists one record per CDR3 protein. The sample consists of approximately 490,000 distinct CDR3 sequences, about 20% of them appearing once. Material: PBMCs or a T cell subset sorted from them (not recorded which). Every receptor here comes from an adult woman who had mild COVID-19 (a few samples of this study predate the infection). Cell type and time point are not known.

This clonotype was counted only a few times. V is TRBV9 and J is TRBJ2-6; D gene ambiguous. CDR3 size: 18 residues. V was pared by 0 bases and J by 0 bases, with 13 bases between. Germline V gene lookup returns CDR1 SGDLS and CDR2 YYNGEE. The CDR3 DNA is TGTGCCAGCAGCGTAGCCCGAGGACGGAACTCTGGGGCCAACGTCCTGACTTTC. This gives the protein CASSVARGRNSGANVLTF.

This clonotype was found a few times. The rearrangement links TRBV6-5 to TRBJ1-1, with unresolved D. The length of the CDR3 is 11 residues. CDR1 is MNHEY and CDR2 is SVGAGI in the germline V gene. Between the trimmed V and J ends, which lost 6 bases and 3 bases, there was a span of 5 bases. The CDR3 reads CASRSYTEAFF. CDR3 bases: TGTGCCAGCAGATCCTACACTGAAGCTTTCTTT.

The chain carries TRBV27 and TRBJ1-1; 9 bases match TRBD1. The CDR3 extends over 15 amino acids. With V trimmed by 4 bases and J by 5 bases, 8 bases remained unmatched. CDR1 is MNHEY, CDR2 SMNVEV, per germline (reference sequence). DNA of the CDR3: TGTGCCAGCAGTTCCCTAACAGGGGGCTTTACTGAAGCTTTCTTT. It encodes CASSSLTGGFTEAFF.

The chain carries TRBV4-3 and TRBJ2-7, with a weak D call TRBD2 (6 bases). Trimming removed 0 bases from V and 7 bases from J, with 16 bases in between. Germline V gene sequence: CDR1 LGHNA, CDR2 YSLEER. The CDR3 sequence is 15 residues long. CDR3 coding DNA: TGCGCCAGCAGCCAAGATCCCGGGACTGGGTGGGAGCAGTACTTC. Its translation: CASSQDPGTGWEQYF.

This chain joins TRBV30 and TRBJ1-2, with a tentative D call TRBD1 (6 bases). Trimming left V 0 bases short and J 8 bases short, with 16 bases between. The CDR3 has 14 residues. Germline V gives CDR1 GTSNPN, CDR2 SVGIG (reference sequence). Written as DNA, the CDR3 is TGTGCCTGGAGTGTAGGATTGGGGGCAAACGGCTACACCTTC. Translation gives CAWSVGLGANGYTF.

V usage is TRBV5-6 and J usage is TRBJ2-7; possible D gene TRBD1, 5 bases. The CDR3 is 13 residues long. Trimming left V 3 bases short and J 3 bases short, with 10 bases between. The germline V gene has CDR1 SGHDT and CDR2 YYEEEE. The CDR3, as DNA: TGTGCCAGCAGCTATCAACAGGACTACGAGCAGTACTTC. Protein product: CASSYQQDYEQYF.

This clonotype was seen more than once but under ten times. The chain links TRBV3-1 to TRBJ2-3; 8 positions match TRBD2. The CDR3 consists of 16 residues. J was trimmed by 1 base and V by 1 base; bases with no gene match: 4. Germline V gives CDR1 LGHDT, CDR2 YNNKEL (reference sequence). Written as DNA, the CDR3 is TGTGCCAGCAGCCAAGTTGGTAGCGGGGGCACAGATACGCAGTATTTT. This codes for CASSQVGSGGTDTQYF.

This clonotype was seen a handful of times. This chain connects TRBV4-1 to TRBJ2-2, with TRBD1 identical over 7 bases. The CDR3 runs 17 residues. V dropped 3 bases and J dropped 1; count of bases not matched to a gene: 8. CDR1 MGHRA and CDR2 YSYEKL come from the germline V gene. CDR3 bases: TGCGCCAGCAGCCACGCCTGGGGACAGCAGAACACCGGGGAGCTGTTTTTT. This sequence encodes CASSHAWGQQNTGELFF.

The sample holds a few counts of this clonotype. The chain joins TRBV24-1 to TRBJ1-4, with TRBD1 identical over 7 bases. Germline CDR1 is KGHDR and CDR2 is SFDVKD. The CDR3 contains 16 residues. The V segment lost 3 bases and the J segment 7 bases; nucleotides outside the gene matches: 10. The CDR3 bases are TGTGCCACCAGTGATCGTAACCTTTCAGGGGGTGAAAAACTGTTTTTT. It specifies CATSDRNLSGGEKLFF.

The J gene is TRBJ2-2, the V gene TRBV12-3 or TRBV12-4; 12 nucleotides align to TRBD2. The CDR3 is made up of 20 amino acids. With V trimmed by 4 bases and J by 0 bases, 12 bases remained unmatched. CDR3 bases: TGTGCCAGCAGTTCCGACACCGGACTAGCGGGACCAACGAACACCGGGGAGCTGTTTTTT. Protein: CASSSDTGLAGPTNTGELFF.

This clonotype turned up a few times. The chain recombines TRBV5-6 with TRBJ1-1; D ambiguous. The CDR3 is 15 amino acids. The V and J ends lost 0 bases and 2 bases respectively, with 11 bases between them. CDR1 and CDR2 (germline): SGHDT, YYEEEE. CDR3 bases: TGTGCCAGCAGCTTGGCTAAGAGGAGAAACACTGAAGCTTTCTTT. Residues: CASSLAKRRNTEAFF.

This clonotype was detected only a few times. The V gene is TRBV4-3, the J gene TRBJ2-7; 10 bases map to TRBD2. The germline V gene encodes CDR1 LGHNA and CDR2 YSLEER. The CDR3 has 14 residues. Trimming removed 8 bases from V and 4 bases from J; junction bases left unmatched: 8. The CDR3 DNA reads as TGCGCCAGCGCCTCTAGCGGGAGTTCGTACGAGCAGTACTTC. As protein: CASASSGSSYEQYF.

This clonotype was seen a handful of times. CDR3 nucleotides: TGTGCCAGCAGCCCAGAAGCGGGGCACCAAGAGACCCAGTACTTC. Its translation: CASSPEAGHQETQYF. V gene TRBV11-2 combines with J gene TRBJ2-5; 7 bases align to TRBD2. The junction had 6 bases not matched to a gene; V was cut back by 5 bases and J by 0 bases. The germline V gene has CDR1 SGHAT and CDR2 FQNNGV. This CDR3 is built from 15 residues.

This chain connects TRBV5-1 to TRBJ2-1; 11 bases are a match to TRBD2. This CDR3 region has 15 residues. In germline, CDR1 is SGHRS, CDR2 YFSETQ. The junction had 4 bases not matched to a gene; V was cut back by 0 bases and J by 8 bases. In nucleotides, the CDR3 is TGCGCCAGCAGCTTGGATCTAGCGGGGGGAGATGAGCAGTTCTTC. This codes for CASSLDLAGGDEQFF.

This clonotype was seen only a few times. V usage is TRBV29-1 and J usage is TRBJ2-7, with a tentative D call TRBD1 (5 bases). V was pared by 0 bases and J by 4 bases, with 10 bases between. CDR3 length: 13 residues. CDR1 and CDR2 (germline): SQVTM, ANQGSEA. CDR3 in DNA: TGCAGCGTTGAAGAGACAGCCGGGTACGAGCAGTACTTC. Translated, it gives CSVEETAGYEQYF.

This chain uses TRBV6-5 with TRBJ2-4, with 7 bases identical to TRBD1. V gave up 10 bases and J gave up 5 bases; unmatched junction bases: 8. The CDR3 is made up of 13 amino acids. Germline values: CDR1 MNHEY, CDR2 SVGAGI. CDR3 protein: CATLDRDQNIQYF. The CDR3 DNA sequence: TGTGCCACCCTCGACAGGGATCAAAACATTCAGTACTTC.

V usage is TRBV6-6 and J usage is TRBJ2-3; 10 bases map to TRBD2. From germline, CDR1 is MNHNY and CDR2 SVGAGI (reference sequence). CDR3 length: 15 residues. The ends lost 8 bases at V and 3 bases at J; junction bases unmatched: 8. The CDR3, as DNA: TGTGCCAGCCAACAGCGGGAGGGGCGGACAGATACGCAGTATTTT. Protein: CASQQREGRTDTQYF.

The chain is built from TRBV11-2 and TRBJ1-5, with 9 bases fitting TRBD1. CDR3 size: 16 residues. The V gene end was trimmed by 1 base and the J gene end by 8 bases; junction bases not matched to a gene: 9. From germline, CDR1 is SGHAT and CDR2 FQNNGV. Here the CDR3 reads CASSLGDRAPLEPQHF. CDR3 DNA: TGTGCCAGCAGCTTAGGGGACAGGGCTCCCTTAGAGCCCCAGCATTTT. Full variable domain (remainder filled in from reference TRBV11-2 and TRBJ1-5): EAGVAQSPRYKIIEKRQSVAFWCNPISGHATLYWYQQILGQGPKLLIQFQNNGVVDDSQLPKDRFSAERLKGVDSTLKIQPAKLEDSAVYLCASSLGDRAPLEPQHFGDGTRLSIL.

This chain links TRBV11-2 with TRBJ2-2, with 12 bases lining up with TRBD2. Trimming cost V 5 bases and J 5 bases; bases outside gene matches: 9. CDR3 length equals 17 residues. The V gene's germline CDR1 is SGHAT and CDR2 FQNNGV. CDR3 in DNA: TGTGCCAGCAGCACCCGACTAGCGGGAGAGGGAACCGGGGAGCTGTTTTTT. This codes for CASSTRLAGEGTGELFF. Variable domain in full (rest from reference TRBV11-2 and TRBJ2-2): EAGVAQSPRYKIIEKRQSVAFWCNPISGHATLYWYQQILGQGPKLLIQFQNNGVVDDSQLPKDRFSAERLKGVDSTLKIQPAKLEDSAVYLCASSTRLAGEGTGELFFGEGSRLTVL.

This clonotype was detected only a few times. The rearrangement joins TRBV9 to TRBJ2-7, with D perhaps being TRBD1 or TRBD2 (5 bases each). The CDR3 length is 15 residues. V dropped 2 bases and J dropped 2 bases, with 14 bases sitting between them. Per germline, CDR1 SGDLS and CDR2 YYNGEE. The CDR3 is CASSVAGTGTYEQYF. CDR3 coding DNA: TGTGCCAGCAGCGTGGCAGGGACGGGGACCTACGAGCAGTACTTC. The full variable domain, completed using reference TRBV9 and TRBJ2-7, is DSGVTQTPKHLITATGQRVTLRCSPRSGDLSVYWYQQSLDQGLQFLIQYYNGEERAKGNILERFSAQQFPDLHSELNLSSLELGDSALYFCASSVAGTGTYEQYFGPGTRLTVT.